The present TCR beta chain was sequenced within a study of blood T cell repertoires in COVID-19 (dated by TCRdb to the early 2020s). At the level of the whole study: Samples covering the acute and convalescent phases of COVID-19 were provided by collaborators in the United States, Italy and Spain. The prospective study material was composed of cDNA or gDNA derived from T cells, B-cell-depleted T cells, or PBMCs. Deeply sampled blood TCRbeta repertoires from subjects exposed to, actively infected with, or recovered from COVID-19 were included in the dataset. The repertoires were released in a freely available public database intended as a resource for research on the immune response to SARS-CoV-2. The samples were drawn from two sources: the first 160 participants of the ongoing ImmuneRACE study, and 1,000 to 1,500 subjects contributed by 6 global collaborators. A de-identified subject ID, COVID-19 status, age in years and sex were almost always included in the sample metadata. Where available, HLA class I and class II types were taken from metadata supplied by the sample provider and were not determined by assay-based typing.

Broad study findings and their caveats: How much clinical and demographic metadata was included differed by source and by participant, and the metadata was provided uncurated.

Enrolling through a virtual design, the prospective study's participants ranged in age from roughly 18 to 95 years and lived across roughly 23 United States geographic areas. Cohort assignment in the prospective study relied on participant-reported clinical history from a screening survey and a study questionnaire. For ImmuneRACE Cohort 3, a participant was defined as recovered based on two consecutive negative NP/OP PCR tests, clearance by a healthcare professional, or resolution of symptoms. Each participant in the prospective study had whole blood, serum and a nasopharyngeal or oropharyngeal swab collected by mobile phlebotomists. Over a 2-month period, participants in the prospective study had the option of providing additional blood draws and questionnaires. Blood samples from the prospective study were shipped frozen or at room temperature prior to DNA extraction. TCRbeta CDR3 regions were amplified from genomic DNA using the immunoSEQ Assay, a bias-controlled multiplex PCR. Per the authors' processing: The number of nucleated cells in each sample was estimated from the amplification of reference gene primers within the assay. To quantify the absolute abundance of each unique TCRbeta CDR3 rearrangement, sequence reads were collapsed and filtered. For each sample, productive Simpson clonality was calculated by taking the square root of Simpson's diversity index across productive rearrangements. In TCRdb, the immuneACCESS table is reduced to in-frame sequences with V and J assigned. These tables do not hold every clone; where another copy was compared, an unresolved V gene accounts for under half, and the others remain unexplained. That table supplies the V and J calls and clone size; D and trimming were determined from the DNA. The sample contains about 310,000 clones, roughly 90% of them found a single time. Roughly 5.3% of the sample is held by the ten biggest clonotypes.

Points on this clone: The antigen it binds to is not known. Within one base of it there is no much larger clone, and no base qualities were kept.

Sequenced sample: PBMCs or T cells enriched from blood (not recorded which). This receptor was identified in a man aged 60-69 years who had recovered from COVID-19.

The CDR3 protein: CASSKKRRRLPLHF. The sequenced DNA is TGTGCCAGCAGCAAAAAAAGGCGGAGGCTACCCCTCCACTTT. The sequence links TRBV21-1 to TRBJ1-6. TRBV21-1 is recorded as a pseudogene. There are 14 amino acids in the CDR3, from cysteine to phenylalanine inclusive. The CDR3 DNA has 42 bases and is translated from base 1.